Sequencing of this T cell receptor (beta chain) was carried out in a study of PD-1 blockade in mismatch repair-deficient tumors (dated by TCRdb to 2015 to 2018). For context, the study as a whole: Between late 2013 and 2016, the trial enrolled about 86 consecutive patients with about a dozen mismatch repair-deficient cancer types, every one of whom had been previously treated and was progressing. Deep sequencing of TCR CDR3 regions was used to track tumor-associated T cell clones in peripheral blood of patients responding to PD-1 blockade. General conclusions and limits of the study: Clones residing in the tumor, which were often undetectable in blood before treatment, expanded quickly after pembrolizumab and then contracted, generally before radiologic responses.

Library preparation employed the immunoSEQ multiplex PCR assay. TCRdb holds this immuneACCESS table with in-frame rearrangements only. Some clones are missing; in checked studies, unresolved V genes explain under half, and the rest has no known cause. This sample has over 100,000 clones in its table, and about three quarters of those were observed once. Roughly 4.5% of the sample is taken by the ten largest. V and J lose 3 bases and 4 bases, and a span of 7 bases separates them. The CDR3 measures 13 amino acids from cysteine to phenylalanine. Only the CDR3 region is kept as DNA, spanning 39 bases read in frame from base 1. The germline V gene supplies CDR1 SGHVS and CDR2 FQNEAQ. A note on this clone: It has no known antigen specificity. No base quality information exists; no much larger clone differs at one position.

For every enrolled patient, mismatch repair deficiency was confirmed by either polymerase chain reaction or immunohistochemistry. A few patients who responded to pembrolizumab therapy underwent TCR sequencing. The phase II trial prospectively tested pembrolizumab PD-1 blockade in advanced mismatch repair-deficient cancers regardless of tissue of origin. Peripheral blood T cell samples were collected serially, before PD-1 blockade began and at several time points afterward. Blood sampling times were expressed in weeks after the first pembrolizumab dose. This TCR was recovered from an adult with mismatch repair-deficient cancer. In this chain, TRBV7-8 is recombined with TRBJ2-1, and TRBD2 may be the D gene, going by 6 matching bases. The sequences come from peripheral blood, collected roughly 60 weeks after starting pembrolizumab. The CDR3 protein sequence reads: CASSFGRYNEQFF. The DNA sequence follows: TGTGCCAGCAGCTTCGGGAGATACAATGAGCAGTTCTTC.